The T cell receptor beta chain under discussion was sequenced for a study of early T cells in non-severe SARS-CoV-2 infection (dated by TCRdb to the early 2020s). Describing the broader study: Bulk RNA from unsorted whole blood was used for TCR sequencing, so alpha and beta chains could not be paired. Overall study results and their limits: VDJdb matching was skewed toward anti-spike CD8 responses and likely underestimated virus-specific expansions by missing private and CD4 specificities.

Library creation used 5' RACE. Sequencing instrument: NextSeq 500. Unique molecular identifiers were attached to individual cDNA molecules in the TCR library protocol so that sequencing error and PCR bias could be corrected. Both TCR alpha and beta chains were sequenced, and tight co-correlation was observed between alpha and beta sequence abundances in each sample. On the authors' methods: V gene, J gene and CDR3 annotation of TCR sequences was performed with Decombinator V4. Expanded TCRs were defined as changing significantly between any two time points under a Poisson model with p below 0.0001. TCR abundances were normalised to the total number of TCRs sequenced in each sample and reported as counts per million. TRAV1-2 paired with TRAJ12, TRAJ20 or TRAJ33 defined MAIT TCRs, while TRAV10 paired with TRAJ18 defined iNKT TCRs. VDJdb, accessed 1 November 2021, was searched for CMV, EBV and SARS-CoV-2 annotated TCRs, with TCRs annotated for multiple antigens excluded. The public reads were reprocessed in TCRdb via fastp at Q25 and MiXCR, keeping in-frame beta chains. Entries that share a CDR3 protein sequence are merged under the most common genes and DNA. The V and J calls were not made by the authors but by TCRdb's processing. This sample gives tens of thousands of distinct CDR3 sequences in total; 10% to 15% of them show up just once. The ten biggest clones cover approximately 7% of the sample.

This clonotype turned up a few times. Its antigen specificity is not known. Base-call qualities are not available, and no considerably larger clone is one nucleotide away. V trim: 5 bases; J trim: 1 base; unmatched bases: 4. Looking up the germline V gene yields CDR1 ENHRY and CDR2 SYGVKD. Its CDR3 holds 14 amino acids, cysteine through phenylalanine. Of the read, only the CDR3 DNA is kept; its 42 bases are in frame from base 1. Set within a cohort of healthcare workers in London, UK, this nested case-control study involved weekly PCR testing of nasopharyngeal swabs along with blood sampling. Healthcare workers were enrolled in the week of the UK lockdown, from 23 to 31 March 2020, and were followed every week for up to roughly 16 weeks.

Source material: whole blood. This chain is built from TRBV10-3 and TRBJ1-2; TRBD1 aligns with 7 central bases. The clonotype was recovered from an adult who was a healthcare worker with PCR-confirmed SARS-CoV-2 infection or an uninfected control (not recorded which). The DNA sequence is TGTGCCATCAGTTCCGCAGGGGGTAACTATGGCTACACCTTC. Translated, it gives CAISSAGGNYGYTF.